The 32 T cell receptor beta chains below were found in one sample sequenced in a study of T cells in Graves' hyperthyroidism and ophthalmopathy. Template material for amplifying TCR beta CDR3 regions consisted of RNA transcripts. TCR CDR3 regions were first amplified by RT-PCR with HTBI primers. TCRdb re-analysed the multiplex PCR reads in MiXCR, keeping a single row per CDR3 protein. The repertoire has roughly 420,000 distinct CDR3 sequences, 15% to 18% of them found once; the top ten carry less than 15%. Sequencing used blood. The receptors shown here come from a woman under 30 with Graves' hyperthyroidism.

This clonotype was recorded many times. The chain links TRBV2 to TRBJ1-2, with D possibly TRBD1 on 6 matching bases. This CDR3 spans 13 amino acids. V was cut by 6 bases and J by 4 bases, with 12 bases left in between. Germline lookup yields CDR1 SNHLY and CDR2 FYNNEI. The CDR3 DNA sequence: TGTGCCAGCAGCAGGACAGACGGCTATGGCTACACCTTC. The encoded protein is CASSRTDGYGYTF.

This clonotype was detected many times. The V gene is TRBV28, the J gene TRBJ1-2; 7 bases map to TRBD1. Germline V gene data show CDR1 as MDHEN and CDR2 as SYDVKM. After removal of 5 bases from V and 7 bases from J, the junction contained 10 bases not matched to a gene. This CDR3 contains 14 residues. CDR3 bases: TGTGCCAGCAGTGGGCCAGGGGGGGCGGGTGGCTACACCTTC. Translated, it gives CASSGPGGAGGYTF.

This clonotype showed up many times. The gene calls are TRBV11-2 and TRBJ1-2; D is perhaps TRBD1 (6 bases). V lost 2 bases and J 8 bases, leaving 18 bases between the germline ends. Germline CDR1 reads SGHAT; CDR2 reads FQNNGV. The CDR3 is made up of 15 amino acids. The CDR3 sequence is CASSLRRGTSLGYTF. CDR3 nucleotide sequence: TGTGCCAGCAGCTTAAGGAGGGGGACAAGCCTAGGCTACACCTTC.

The chain recombines TRBV4-1 with TRBJ2-7; 7 bases match TRBD2. Germline CDR1 reads MGHRA; CDR2 reads YSYEKL. Trimming removed 1 base from V and 6 bases from J; junction bases left unmatched: 15. The CDR3 runs 17 residues. CDR3 sequence: CASSQAPWGGSVPEQYF. In DNA, the CDR3 is TGCGCCAGCAGCCAAGCCCCTTGGGGCGGGAGCGTCCCCGAGCAGTACTTC.

This clonotype was found a few times. The chain is built from TRBV2 and TRBJ1-1; a weak D match, TRBD1 (6 bases). CDR1 SNHLY and CDR2 FYNNEI come from the germline V gene. The CDR3 is made up of 12 amino acids. With 6 bases removed from V and 7 bases from J, the gap between germline ends came to 12 bases. The DNA for the CDR3 is TGTGCCAGCAGGGGGACATCCTATGAAGCTTTCTTT. Translating it yields CASRGTSYEAFF.

This clonotype occurred a few times. The chain joins TRBV6-2 or TRBV6-3 to TRBJ2-1; D uncertain. The V end was cut by 7 bases, the J end by 3 bases, with 7 bases between. The CDR3 totals 12 residues. Per germline, CDR1 MNHEY and CDR2 SVGEGT. The CDR3 sequence is CASKANYNEQFF. CDR3 nucleotide sequence: TGTGCCAGCAAGGCAAACTACAATGAGCAGTTCTTC.

This clonotype has ten or more counts. This chain connects TRBV6-1 to TRBJ1-2; 11 bases are a match to TRBD1. This CDR3 contains 16 residues. After removal of 5 bases from V and 6 bases from J, the junction contained 11 bases not matched to a gene. The V gene's germline CDR1 is MNHNS and CDR2 SASEGT. The CDR3 DNA is TGTGCCAGCAGTTCAACCGGGACAGGGGGATGGGATGGCTACACCTTC. It translates to CASSSTGTGGWDGYTF.

The gene calls are TRBV5-1 and TRBJ2-2; TRBD1 might be the D (6 bases). V gave up 3 bases and J gave up 0 bases, with 21 bases separating them. The CDR3 consists of 19 residues. The germline V gene encodes CDR1 SGHRS and CDR2 YFSETQ. The chain's CDR3 is CASSSGIWGQATNTGELFF. CDR3 coding DNA: TGCGCCAGCAGCTCGGGAATATGGGGGCAGGCGACGAACACCGGGGAGCTGTTTTTT. The whole variable domain, remainder taken from reference TRBV5-1 and TRBJ2-2, is KAGVTQTPRYLIKTRGQQVTLSCSPISGHRSVSWYQQTPGQGLQFLFEYFSETQRNKGNFPGRFSGRQFSNSRSEMNVSTLELGDSALYLCASSSGIWGQATNTGELFFGEGSRLTVL.

The gene calls are TRBV15 and TRBJ1-5; D is unclear. Trimming removed 4 bases from V and 0 bases from J, with 10 bases in between. CDR1 is LNHNV and CDR2 is YYDKDF in the germline V gene (reference sequence). The CDR3 consists of 15 residues. CDR3 loop: CATSNKRNSNQPQHF. The CDR3 bases are TGTGCCACCAGCAACAAGAGGAATAGCAATCAGCCCCAGCATTTT.

This clonotype was detected ten times or more. This chain connects TRBV11-1 to TRBJ2-3; 7 bases are shared with TRBD1. This CDR3 spans 15 amino acids. Germline V CDR1 and CDR2: SGHAT, FQDESV (reference sequence). Trimming cost V 5 bases and J 0 bases; bases outside gene matches: 5. CDR3 sequence: CASSGRGSSTDTQYF. The DNA of the CDR3 is TGTGCCAGCAGCGGCAGGGGGAGCAGCACAGATACGCAGTATTTT.

The V and J genes are TRBV19 and TRBJ1-5; weak D call: TRBD1 (5 bases). Trimming removed 7 bases from V and 4 bases from J, with 14 bases in between. Germline CDR1 and CDR2: LNHDA and SQIVND (reference sequence). The CDR3 spans 14 residues. The CDR3 spells CASTGTRLNQPQHF. CDR3 sequence (DNA): TGTGCCAGTACGGGGACTAGGCTTAATCAGCCCCAGCATTTT.

The rearrangement links TRBV15 to TRBJ2-2; 8 positions agree with TRBD2. Trimming cost V 8 bases and J 4 bases; bases outside gene matches: 6. This CDR3 has 14 residues. CDR1 and CDR2 (germline): LNHNV, YYDKDF (reference sequence). The chain's CDR3 is CATRGGMATGELFF. The CDR3 region has the DNA TGTGCCACCCGGGGGGGGATGGCCACCGGGGAGCTGTTTTTT. Together with reference TRBV15 and TRBJ2-2, the CDR3 gives the full variable domain: DAMVIQNPRYQVTQFGKPVTLSCSQTLNHNVMYWYQQKSSQAPKLLFHYYDKDFNNEADTPDNFQSRRPNTSFCFLDIRSPGLGDTAMYLCATRGGMATGELFFGEGSRLTVL.

The table lists this clonotype with many counts. V is TRBV10-3 and J is TRBJ1-1, with 8 bases identical to TRBD1. V trimming: 3 bases; J trimming: 5 bases; junction bases outside the gene matches: 5. The CDR3 is 14 residues long. Germline-derived CDR1 and CDR2 are ENHRY and SYGVKD. The CDR3 nucleotides are TGTGCCATCAGTGACGGACAGGGAGGGACTGAAGCTTTCTTT. Protein sequence: CAISDGQGGTEAFF.

This chain uses TRBV4-1 with TRBJ1-2, with TRBD1 identical over 9 bases. CDR1 MGHRA and CDR2 YSYEKL come from the germline V gene. With V trimmed by 4 bases and J by 2 bases, 8 bases remained unmatched. The CDR3 runs to 16 residues. As DNA, the CDR3 is TGCGCCAGCAGCCGACCATCGGGACAGGGAAACTATGGCTACACCTTC. Translated, it gives CASSRPSGQGNYGYTF.

The CDR3 is CASTLERGGETQYF. CDR3 nucleotides: TGTGCCAGCACCCTGGAGCGGGGCGGGGAGACCCAGTACTTC. The chain recombines TRBV6-1 with TRBJ2-5, with 7 bases lining up with TRBD2. J lost 5 bases, V lost 7 bases, and 10 bases had no gene match. Germline V gene sequence: CDR1 MNHNS, CDR2 SASEGT. The CDR3 has 14 residues.

This clonotype has a handful of counts. The gene calls are TRBV10-3 and TRBJ1-5; D might be TRBD1 (6 bases). The germline CDR1 and CDR2 sequences are ENHRY and SYGVKD. Deletions cut 11 bases from V and 9 bases from J, with 17 bases between. The CDR3 has 12 residues. CDR3: CAGGGGVGPQHF. CDR3 in DNA: TGTGCCGGGGGCGGGGGAGTGGGGCCCCAGCATTTT.

The genes are TRBV6-1 and TRBJ1-5, with D hard to call. V lost 6 bases, J lost 0 bases, and 9 bases lay in between. This CDR3 spans 14 amino acids. CDR1 MNHNS and CDR2 SASEGT come from the germline V gene. The CDR3 nucleotides are TGTGCCAGCAGCGGCTCACCTAGCAATCAGCCCCAGCATTTT. Protein product: CASSGSPSNQPQHF.

This clonotype has a count of ten or more. The CDR3 DNA reads TGTGCCATCAGCCAACCCCCAGGGGGGGAGACTGAAGCTTTCTTT. This gives the protein CAISQPPGGETEAFF. The V and J genes are TRBV10-3 and TRBJ1-1, with TRBD1 matching 7 bases. Germline CDR1 reads ENHRY; CDR2 reads SYGVKD. This CDR3 has 15 amino acids. With 6 bases clipped from V and 5 bases from J, the junction kept 12 bases outside the gene matches.

This clonotype has at least ten counts. This sequence joins TRBV7-3 and TRBJ2-5; D may match TRBD1 or TRBD2 (5 bases each). The germline V gene encodes CDR1 SGHTA and CDR2 FQGTGA. Trimming removed 5 bases from V and 5 bases from J, with 9 bases in between. This CDR3 is 12 amino acids long. The CDR3 is CASSGGVETQYF. CDR3 sequence (DNA): TGTGCCAGCAGCGGGGGAGTCGAGACCCAGTACTTC. Using reference TRBV7-3 and TRBJ2-5 for the parts outside the CDR3, the full variable domain is GAGVSQTPSNKVTEKGKYVELRCDPISGHTALYWYRQSLGQGPEFLIYFQGTGAADDSGLPNDRFFAVRPEGSVSTLKIQRTERGDSAVYLCASSGGVETQYFGPGTRLLVL.

This clonotype appeared many times. The chain recombines TRBV6-1 with TRBJ1-2; 12 nucleotides align to TRBD1. Per germline, CDR1 MNHNS and CDR2 SASEGT. The CDR3 loop spans 15 amino acids. V dropped 6 bases and J dropped 2; count of bases not matched to a gene: 4. CDR3 nucleotide sequence: TGTGCCAGCAGCGGGACAGGGGGCGACAACTATGGCTACACCTTC. Its protein product is CASSGTGGDNYGYTF.

This clonotype was seen more than once but under ten times. CDR3 DNA: TGTGCCAACAGACAAACGCAGTTCTTC. It translates to CANRQTQFF. V is TRBV24-1 and J is TRBJ2-1; D call uncertain. CDR3 length: 9 amino acids. Trimming stripped 11 bases from V and 12 bases from J, with 10 bases between. Per the germline V gene, CDR1 is KGHDR and CDR2 is SFDVKD.

Turning to this clonotype: A much larger clone lies one base from this, so it may be a read error. The rearrangement links TRBV7-2 to TRBJ2-3, with unresolved D. The germline gives CDR1 SGHTA, CDR2 FQGNSA. This CDR3 spans 15 amino acids. The DNA for the CDR3 is TGTGCCAGCAGCGAAGGAGAAGATGGCACAGATTCGCAGTATTTT. It translates to CASSEGEDGTDSQYF.

The chain links TRBV6-2 or TRBV6-3 to TRBJ2-7, with a tentative D call TRBD2 (5 bases). Trimming stripped 8 bases from V and 2 bases from J, with 10 bases between. The CDR3 loop spans 12 amino acids. Germline V gene data show CDR1 as MNHEY and CDR2 as SVGEGT. CDR3 sequence reads: CASLRGTYEQYF. In DNA, the CDR3 is TGTGCCAGCCTCCGGGGAACCTACGAGCAGTACTTC.

The sample holds many counts of this clonotype. V gene TRBV28 combines with J gene TRBJ1-1; TRBD1 might be the D (5 bases). Germline V CDR1 and CDR2: MDHEN, SYDVKM. V was cut by 3 bases and J by 7 bases, with 24 bases left in between. This CDR3 has 17 amino acids. CDR3 DNA: TGTGCCAGCAGTTTTTTTTACGGGGCGCAGGGTTTCCATGAAGCTTTCTTT. Translating gives CASSFFYGAQGFHEAFF. The whole variable domain, filled in from reference TRBV28 and TRBJ1-1, reads DVKVTQSSRYLVKRTGEKVFLECVQDMDHENMFWYRQDPGLGLRLIYFSYDVKMKEKGDIPEGYSVSREKKERFSLILESASTNQTSMYLCASSFFYGAQGFHEAFFGQGTRLTVV.

The J gene is TRBJ1-5, the V gene TRBV27; D possibly corresponds to TRBD1 (5 bases). The CDR3 spans 15 residues. CDR1 is MNHEY, CDR2 SMNVEV, per germline (reference sequence). V was trimmed by 4 bases and J by 0 bases, leaving 10 bases between them. The CDR3 nucleotides are TGTGCCAGCAGTTCGGGGGACTATAGCAATCAGCCCCAGCATTTT. Amino acid sequence: CASSSGDYSNQPQHF.

This chain links TRBV6-1 with TRBJ2-3, with a possible D match to TRBD2 (5 bases). V was cut by 7 bases and J by 2 bases, with 13 bases left in between. CDR3 size: 14 residues. CDR1 and CDR2 from the germline V gene are MNHNS and SASEGT. The CDR3 coding sequence is TGTGCCAGCATCCTAGCCTCCACCACAGATACGCAGTATTTT. This gives the protein CASILASTTDTQYF.

The chain recombines TRBV15 with TRBJ1-6; D may be TRBD1 (6 bases). V shed 8 bases and J shed 10 bases, with 15 bases lying between them. Looked up from germline, CDR1 is LNHNV and CDR2 is YYDKDF (reference sequence). The CDR3 consists of 13 residues. The CDR3 loop is CATAPGAGSPLHF. CDR3 coding DNA: TGTGCCACCGCCCCAGGGGCGGGGTCACCCCTCCACTTT.

This clonotype has ten or more counts. The rearrangement uses TRBV7-2 and TRBJ2-7; 7 nucleotides agree with TRBD1. J lost 2 bases, V lost 5 bases, and 6 bases had no gene match. The CDR3 sequence is 14 residues long. Germline V gene sequence: CDR1 SGHTA, CDR2 FQGNSA. CDR3 sequence: CASSPKGAAYEQYF. The DNA of the CDR3 is TGTGCCAGCAGCCCAAAGGGGGCCGCCTACGAGCAGTACTTC.

This clonotype was counted ten times or more. V is TRBV20-1 and J is TRBJ2-2, with D perhaps being TRBD1 or TRBD2 (5 bases each). There are 15 residues in the CDR3. Germline CDR1 DFQATT, CDR2 SNEGSKA (reference sequence). With 0 bases removed from V and 3 bases from J, the gap between germline ends came to 11 bases. CDR3 sequence (DNA): TGCAGTGCTAGAGATTCGAGGGGTCACACCGGGGAGCTGTTTTTT. It translates to CSARDSRGHTGELFF.

This clonotype came up many times. The junction departs from germline at one end; a sequencing error may be responsible. The rearrangement uses TRBV5-1 and TRBJ2-2; possibly TRBD1 for D (5 bases). Germline CDR1 is SGHRS and CDR2 is YFSETQ. This CDR3 spans 15 amino acids. The CDR3 nucleotides are TGCGCCAGCAGCTTAACCCCCGGCAGGGCCGGAGAGCTGTTTTTT. Its protein product is CASSLTPGRAGELFF.

The CDR3 loop reads CASGAWGGDTEAFF. CDR3 in DNA: TGTGCCAGTGGGGCGTGGGGGGGGGACACTGAAGCTTTCTTT. This sequence joins TRBV7-9 and TRBJ1-1; tentative D call: TRBD1 (5 bases). Trimming took 9 bases from V and 3 from J, leaving 17 bases between them. In germline, CDR1 is SEHNR, CDR2 FQNEAQ (reference sequence). The CDR3 extends over 14 amino acids.

This clonotype was observed a handful of times. The V call is TRBV5-4, the J call TRBJ1-2; possible D gene TRBD1, 5 bases. V shed 3 bases and J shed 9 bases, with 18 bases lying between them. The CDR3 has 14 residues. CDR1 is SGHNT and CDR2 is YYREEE in the germline V gene (reference sequence). The CDR3 protein is CASSSEGSVWRYTF. The CDR3 DNA reads as TGTGCCAGCAGCTCGGAGGGGAGCGTTTGGCGCTACACCTTC.